Listed here are 6 T cell receptor beta chains from one sample, sequenced in a study of blood T cell repertoires in COVID-19. Sequencing used immunoSEQ multiplex PCR; TCRdb keeps in-frame clones, though not all of them. The sample contains approximately 180,000 clones, around 84% of which appear only once. The sample comprised PBMCs or T cells enriched from blood (not recorded which). The receptors shown here come from a man aged 50 to 60 who had recovered from COVID-19.

In this sample, this clone turned up a few times. The chain couples TRBV6-1 to TRBJ1-4; D is uncertain. The ends were cut back, 3 bases at V and 8 bases at J, with 13 bases in the middle. The CDR3 is made up of 14 amino acids. Per the germline V gene, CDR1 is MNHNS and CDR2 is SASEGT. CDR3 nucleotides: TGTGCCAGCAGTGATAATGGACTAAGGGAAAAACTGTTTTTT. Protein: CASSDNGLREKLFF.

This clone was seen more than once but under ten times. The chain employs TRBV7-8 and TRBJ2-7; D is ambiguous. CDR1 is SGHVS and CDR2 is FQNEAQ in the germline V gene. The CDR3 runs 18 residues. V was trimmed by 5 bases and J by 0 bases, leaving 23 bases between them. In DNA form, the CDR3 reads TGTGCCAGCAGCCCGTTGATTCTTGCAGGCGCGAGCTCCTACGAGCAGTACTTC. This translates into CASSPLILAGASSYEQYF.

The chain employs TRBV28 and TRBJ1-2; no reliable D call. The germline CDR1 and CDR2 sequences are MDHEN and SYDVKM. V gave up 2 bases and J gave up 8 bases, with 9 bases separating them. This CDR3 comprises 12 residues. CDR3 in DNA: TGTGCCAGCAGTTTAACCCCTCGGGGCTACACCTTC. Translated, it gives CASSLTPRGYTF.

The rearrangement links TRBV5-1 to TRBJ1-3, with D unresolved. V lost 0 bases and J lost 0, with 7 bases in between. This CDR3 spans 15 amino acids. Germline-derived CDR1 and CDR2 are SGHRS and YFSETQ. The CDR3 region is CASSLAGDSGNTIYF. CDR3 nucleotides: TGCGCCAGCAGCTTGGCCGGGGACTCTGGAAACACCATATATTTT.

With respect to this clone: Sequence at one end of the junction differs from germline and may be a read error. This chain uses TRBV7-7 with TRBJ2-2, with D hard to call. The CDR3 covers 17 residues. CDR1 and CDR2 from the germline V gene are SSHAT and FNYEAQ (reference sequence). CDR3 DNA: TGTGCTAGCAGCTTAGTTTGGGCAGGTCTAAACACCGGGGAGCTGTTTTTT. It is translated as CASSLVWAGLNTGELFF. Variable domain in full (rest from reference TRBV7-7 and TRBJ2-2): GAGVSQSPRYKVTKRGQDVTLRCDPISSHATLYWYQQALGQGPEFLTYFNYEAQPDKSGLPSDRFSAERPEGSISTLTIQRTEQRDSAMYRCASSLVWAGLNTGELFFGEGSRLTVL.

The chain recombines TRBV6-1 with TRBJ2-7; D is possibly TRBD1 (5 bases). The V gene's germline CDR1 is MNHNS and CDR2 SASEGT. V shed 2 bases and J shed 3 bases, with 17 bases lying between them. This CDR3 has 16 residues. The CDR3 DNA reads TGTGCCAGCAGTGAAAAACGGACAATTTTAGTCTACGAGCAGTACTTC. It is translated as CASSEKRTILVYEQYF.